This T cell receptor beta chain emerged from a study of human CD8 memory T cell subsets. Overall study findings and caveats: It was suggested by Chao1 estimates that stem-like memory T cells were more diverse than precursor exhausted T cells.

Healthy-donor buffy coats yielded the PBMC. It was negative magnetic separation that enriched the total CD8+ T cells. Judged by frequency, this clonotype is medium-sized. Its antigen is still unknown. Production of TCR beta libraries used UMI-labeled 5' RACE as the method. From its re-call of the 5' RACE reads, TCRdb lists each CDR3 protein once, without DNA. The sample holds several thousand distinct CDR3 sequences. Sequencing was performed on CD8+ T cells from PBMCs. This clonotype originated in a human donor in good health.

The CDR3 loop is CASSGGLAVSYEQYF. V usage is TRBV3-1 and J usage is TRBJ2-7; TCRdb selects TRBD2, and the lack of DNA leaves this call unchecked. The CDR3 length is 15 residues. In germline, CDR1 is LGHDT, CDR2 YNNKEL (reference sequence).